The source of this TCR beta chain is a study of blood T cell repertoires in COVID-19. Whole-study context: The United States, Italy and Spain supplied acute and convalescent COVID-19 samples.

Trimming cost V 5 bases and J 5 bases, with 21 bases left between them. The germline V gene has CDR1 SGHVS and CDR2 FNYEAQ. The CDR3 is made up of 16 amino acids. Cohorts were determined from participant-reported clinical history. Those designated as exposed participants met a COVID-19 case within 2 weeks before study entry. Original processing notes: Using reference gene primer amplification, nucleated cell counts were estimated. The table came from immunoSEQ multiplex PCR; TCRdb's copy has only in-frame clones and leaves some out. V, J and clone size were drawn from that table, and D and trimming were deduced from the DNA. The sample holds under 250,000 clones, approximately 83% seen once.

Sequenced material: PBMCs or T cells enriched from blood (not recorded which). The origin of this receptor is a woman in her thirties or forties who had been exposed to COVID-19. This chain connects TRBV7-6 to TRBJ1-2; a weak D match, TRBD1 (5 bases). The CDR3 here is CASSPPDVGGPYGYTF. CDR3 DNA sequence: TGTGCCAGCAGCCCCCCAGACGTCGGGGGACCTTATGGCTACACCTTC.